Following are 20 T cell receptor beta chains from one sample sequenced in a study of T cells in women clearing cervical HPV infection. TCRdb's copy holds only in-frame clones and misses some; the assay was immunoSEQ multiplex PCR. The listing records approximately 12,000 clones. Sequenced input: blood buffy coat. These receptors came from a woman between 18 and 69 years old with a cervical HPV16 infection that either progressed to CIN3+ or cleared (not recorded which).

With regard to this clone: The CDR3 goes on 3 residues after the read ends, and that part is filled in from the germline J gene. Other nucleotide sequences in the sample specify the same CDR3. V and J are TRBV2 and TRBJ1-3, with D possibly matching TRBD1 (6 bases). The CDR3 has 15 amino acids. The germline CDR1 and CDR2 sequences are SNHLY and FYNNEI. The V end was cut by 3 bases, the J end by 4 bases, with 13 bases between. CDR3: CASSERGGDGNTIYF. Incomplete CDR3 DNA: TGTGCCAGCAGTGAGAGAGGGGGAGACGGAAACACC. Full variable domain (remainder filled in from reference TRBV2 and TRBJ1-3): EPEVTQTPSHQVTQMGQEVILRCVPISNHLYFYWYRQILGQKVEFLVSFYNNEISEKSEIFDDQFSVERPDGSNFTLKIRSTKLEDSAMYFCASSERGGDGNTIYFGEGSWLTVV.

Comment on this clone: With the read ending 3 residues before the CDR3 end, the germline J gene is used to fill in that end. The genes are TRBV11-2 and TRBJ1-4, with D possibly matching TRBD1 (5 bases). The germline gives CDR1 SGHAT, CDR2 FQNNGV. CDR3 length equals 15 residues. The V gene lost 1 base and the J gene lost 5 bases, with 11 bases spanning the gap. CDR3 amino acids: CASSLGGRPNEKLFF. Partial CDR3 DNA: TGTGCCAGCAGCTTAGGGGGCCGACCAAATGAAAAA.

A remark on this clone: Read sequence stops 3 residues before the CDR3 end, and the germline J gene provides the missing end. V usage is TRBV2 and J usage is TRBJ1-5; no clear D. Germline V lookup: CDR1 SNHLY, CDR2 FYNNEI. V was clipped by 3 bases and J by 3 bases, with 12 bases between them. This CDR3 contains 15 residues. Incomplete CDR3 DNA: TGTGCCAGCAGTGACAGTGGCGGGATCAATCAGCCC. This translates into CASSDSGGINQP. The full CDR3 protein reads CASSDSGGINQPQHF.

To note about this clone: The read terminates 3 residues ahead of where the CDR3 ends, so the germline J gene completes it. V usage is TRBV7-2 and J usage is TRBJ1-6; possible D gene TRBD1, 6 bases. The CDR3 has 13 amino acids. V dropped 8 bases and J dropped 10 bases, with 15 bases sitting between them. Germline CDR1 reads SGHTA; CDR2 reads FQGNSA. The covered CDR3 bases are TGTGCCAGCGGGAGGGGGAGGGACTCACCC. Translating it yields CASGRGRDSP. The entire CDR3 sequence reads CASGRGRDSPLHF.

With regard to this clone: Read data end 3 residues before the CDR3 end; the end is taken from the germline J gene. This chain joins TRBV18 and TRBJ2-7, with 8 nucleotides matching TRBD2. With V trimmed by 3 bases and J by 5 bases, 6 bases remained unmatched. Germline assignment: CDR1 KGHSH and CDR2 LQKENI. This CDR3 comprises 14 residues. The CDR3 DNA, read in part, is TGTGCCAGCTCACCGGTATTAGCGGGGAACGAG. Residues: CASSPVLAGNE. The CDR3 in full is CASSPVLAGNEQYF.

The part of the CDR3 DNA that was read is TGTGCCAGCAGTGGACAGGGGGCCGTGGAGACC. Protein sequence: CASSGQGAVET. The full CDR3 protein is CASSGQGAVETQYF. The chain employs TRBV2 and TRBJ2-5, with 10 positions matching TRBD1. The read terminates 3 residues ahead of where the CDR3 ends, so the germline J gene completes it. There are 14 residues in the CDR3. J gave up 5 bases and V 4 bases, and 4 bases lay outside the gene matches. Per the germline V gene, CDR1 is SNHLY and CDR2 is FYNNEI.

To note about this clone: The sequence runs out 3 residues before the end of the CDR3; the remainder is reconstructed from the germline J gene. This sequence joins TRBV4-1 and TRBJ2-5; TRBD1 agrees at 10 bases. Looked up from germline, CDR1 is MGHRA and CDR2 is YSYEKL. There are 14 residues in the CDR3. V shed 3 bases and J 4 bases; nucleotides not matched to a gene: 2. Incomplete CDR3 DNA: TGCGCCAGCAGCCAGACAGGGGGCAGAGAGACC. Encoded protein: CASSQTGGRET. The complete CDR3 reads CASSQTGGRETQYF.

On this clone itself: The read halts 3 residues ahead of the CDR3 end, with the missing end drawn from the germline J gene. The rearrangement links TRBV6-2 or TRBV6-3 to TRBJ2-5; TRBD1 matches 10 bases. The CDR3 covers 17 residues. J lost 1 base, V lost 0 bases, and 5 bases had no gene match. In germline, CDR1 is MNHEY, CDR2 SVGEGT. The DNA read from the CDR3 is TGTGCCAGCAGTTACTCGAAGGGGACAGGGGTCCAAGAGACC. Its translation is CASSYSKGTGVQET. The CDR3 in full is CASSYSKGTGVQETQYF.

In regard to this clone: The read gets to within 3 residues of the CDR3 end, and the germline J gene fills in the rest. This chain connects TRBV20-1 to TRBJ2-5; 10 positions match TRBD2. Trimming removed 3 bases from V and 5 bases from J; junction bases left unmatched: 15. The CDR3 contains 17 residues. The V gene's germline CDR1 is DFQATT and CDR2 SNEGSKA (reference sequence). CDR3 amino acids: CSARSASGGPGMETQYF. CDR3 DNA (partial): TGCAGTGCTAGGTCGGCTAGCGGGGGCCCCGGGATGGAGACC.

With respect to this clone: With the read ending 3 residues before the CDR3 end, the germline J gene is used to fill in that end. V is TRBV30 and J is TRBJ1-6, with 9 bases lining up with TRBD1. The V gene's germline CDR1 is GTSNPN and CDR2 SVGIG (reference sequence). The trim removed 5 bases at V and 7 bases at J, leaving 6 bases unmatched. The CDR3 sequence is 14 residues long. Here the CDR3 reads CAWAHGQGNSPLHF. Partial CDR3 DNA: TGTGCCTGGGCACACGGACAGGGGAATTCACCC. Complete variable domain (other parts from reference TRBV30 and TRBJ1-6): SQTIHQWPATLVQPVGSPLSLECTVEGTSNPNLYWYRQAAGRGLQLLFYSVGIGQISSEVPQNLSASRPQDRQFILSSKKLLLSDSGFYLCAWAHGQGNSPLHFGNGTRLTVT.

Worth noting for this clone: The read falls 3 residues short of the CDR3 end, and the missing part is taken from the germline J gene. The chain recombines TRBV5-4 with TRBJ2-7; tentative D call: TRBD1 (6 bases). Germline V gives CDR1 SGHNT, CDR2 YYREEE (reference sequence). V shed 3 bases and J shed 2 bases, with 15 bases lying between them. The CDR3 loop spans 15 amino acids. The sequenced CDR3 bases are TGTGCCAGCAGCTCGGACCCTGGGGGCCCCTACGAG. It encodes CASSSDPGGPYE. The full CDR3 protein is CASSSDPGGPYEQYF.

Turning to this clone: The missing CDR3 end, 3 residues past where the read stops, is filled in from the germline J gene. The rearrangement links TRBV23-1 to TRBJ1-2; 7 positions match TRBD1. TRBV23-1 is sorted into the ORF group, with uncertain function. V shed 3 bases and J 7 bases; nucleotides not matched to a gene: 11. The CDR3 spans 15 residues. CDR3 sequence: CASSHQGEGALGYTF. The covered CDR3 bases are TGCGCCAGCAGTCACCAGGGGGAGGGGGCGCTTGGC.

About this clone itself: Read coverage stops 3 residues before the CDR3 terminus; the germline J gene supplies the remainder. The rearrangement links TRBV5-1 to TRBJ2-4; 7 bases map to TRBD1. With V trimmed by 4 bases and J by 0 bases, 16 bases remained unmatched. The CDR3 is made up of 19 amino acids. CDR1 and CDR2 (germline): SGHRS, YFSETQ. The DNA read from the CDR3 is TGCGCCAGCAGCCCACCTGACGTTCGGGACAGATTAGCCAAAAACATT. Amino acid sequence: CASSPPDVRDRLAKNI. The entire CDR3 protein is CASSPPDVRDRLAKNIQYF.

CDR3 sequence: CSVAELVNEKLFF. The CDR3 DNA, read in part, is TGCAGCGTTGCCGAGCTGGTTAATGAAAAA. The gene calls are TRBV29-1 and TRBJ1-4; D is uncertain. The read halts 3 residues ahead of the CDR3 end, with the missing end drawn from the germline J gene. This CDR3 contains 13 residues. V was cut by 4 bases and J by 4 bases, with 10 bases left in between. Germline loops: CDR1 SQVTM, CDR2 ANQGSEA.

Turning to this clone: Sequencing ends 3 residues short of the CDR3 end; the germline J gene provides the rest. This chain uses TRBV6-2 or TRBV6-3 with TRBJ1-1; no definite D call. Trimming cost V 0 bases and J 1 base, with 6 bases left between them. Germline CDR1 reads MNHEY; CDR2 reads SVGEGT. The CDR3 contains 14 residues. The CDR3 spells CASSYSTRNTEAFF. CDR3 bases read: TGTGCCAGCAGTTACTCGACAAGGAACACTGAA.

Worth noting for this clone: The read comes to an end 3 residues before the CDR3 does, leaving the germline J gene to fill in the end. The V gene is TRBV19, the J gene TRBJ1-2; D is possibly TRBD1 (5 bases). The length of the CDR3 is 15 residues. From germline, CDR1 is LNHDA and CDR2 SQIVND (reference sequence). CDR3: CASNLDSSSYNDYTF. CDR3 DNA, as far as it was read: TGTGCCAGTAACCTAGACAGCAGCTCCTACAATGAC.

Considering frequency, this clone is medium-sized. The read terminates 3 residues ahead of where the CDR3 ends, so the germline J gene completes it. V is TRBV19 and J is TRBJ1-2; TRBD1 is a possible D gene (6 bases). The V gene's germline CDR1 is LNHDA and CDR2 SQIVND (reference sequence). There are 15 residues in the CDR3. V was clipped by 6 bases and J by 2 bases, with 16 bases between them. The CDR3 is CASSTEQGLNYGYTF. The CDR3 bases that were read are TGTGCCAGTAGCACCGAACAGGGTTTAAACTATGGC.

About this clone: The read terminates 3 residues ahead of where the CDR3 ends, so the germline J gene completes it. The gene calls are TRBV7-6 and TRBJ2-3; TRBD1 matches at 8 bases. The CDR3 covers 15 residues. Germline CDR1 is SGHVS and CDR2 is FNYEAQ. The CDR3 region is CASSDMTGANQSQYF. Partial CDR3 DNA: TGTGCCAGCAGCGACATGACAGGGGCAAATCAGTCG.

Notes on this clone: The CDR3 extends 3 residues past the end of the read, so its final part is completed from the germline J gene. The chain has TRBV30 and TRBJ1-2, with D possibly being TRBD1 (6 bases). There are 13 residues in the CDR3. Germline-derived CDR1 and CDR2 are GTSNPN and SVGIG (reference sequence). The CDR3 here is CAWIDRSSYDYTF. Incomplete CDR3 DNA: TGTGCCTGGATCGACAGGAGCTCCTACGAC.

Comment on this clone: The CDR3 end falls 3 residues outside the read, so it is completed with the germline J gene. The J gene is TRBJ1-4, the V gene TRBV19; 7 bases line up with TRBD1. Germline CDR1 is LNHDA and CDR2 is SQIVND (reference sequence). Unmatched junction bases numbered 10, after V lost 4 bases and J lost 8 bases. This CDR3 is 15 amino acids long. CDR3 bases read: TGTGCCAGTAGTAGAACCGACAGGGCCCTCGAAAAA. Amino acids: CASSRTDRALEK. The CDR3 as a whole reads CASSRTDRALEKLFF.